The rows below give T cell receptor beta chains drawn from one sample of a study of CD8 T cells in Susac syndrome. TCRdb fed the immunoSEQ multiplex PCR reads into MiXCR, producing one record per CDR3 protein. The repertoire includes around 170,000 distinct CDR3 sequences, approximately 90% of them detected once, and 0.065% to 0.085% sits in the top ten. The sequenced sample was CD4+ T cells from PBMCs. All receptors derive from a human donor in good health. CDR3s include the opening cysteine and the closing phenylalanine or tryptophan. A D gene is named only where the DNA matches it firmly. For some rows the clone size is stated as once, few or many, or as a class when expanded; others skip it.

DNA	CDR3	size	V	D	J
TGTGCCAGCAGTTGGGACGTCGCCGGGGAGCTGTTTTTT	CASSWDVAGELFF	NA	TRBV5-6	NA	TRBJ2-2
TGTGCCAGCAGTGAAGGTGCGACAGGGGCTTCACCCCTCCACTTT	CASSEGATGASPLHF	NA	TRBV25-1	TRBD1	TRBJ1-6
TGCGCCAGCAGCCAAGGCCGACCAGGGGTGGGCGAGCAGTACTTC	CASSQGRPGVGEQYF	NA	TRBV4-3	NA	TRBJ2-7
TGCGCCAGCAGCTTGCAGGCCGGAGCGGCCAGCTCCTACGAGCAGTACTTC	CASSLQAGAASSYEQYF	NA	TRBV5-1	NA	TRBJ2-7
TGTGCCAGCAGCCCCAGGACTAGCGGGGGGTCAGCCGAGCAGTACTTC	CASSPRTSGGSAEQYF	NA	TRBV7-2	TRBD2	TRBJ2-7
TGTGCCAGCAGCCCCTCAGGGAGGACCGGGGAGCTGTTTTTT	CASSPSGRTGELFF	NA	TRBV7-9	NA	TRBJ2-2
TGTGCCAGTAGTATTTCGGGGAGAAATCAGCCCCAGCATTTT	CASSISGRNQPQHF	NA	TRBV19	NA	TRBJ1-5
TGCAGTGCTGATATCCCAGGGTCCTATGGCTACACCTTC	CSADIPGSYGYTF	NA	TRBV20-1	NA	TRBJ1-2
TGCAGCGTTGATGTGCAGTTGAACACTGAAGCTTTCTTT	CSVDVQLNTEAFF	NA	TRBV29-1	NA	TRBJ1-1
TGTGCCAGTAGACTAGCGGGTGGCTCCTACGAGCAGTACTTC	CASRLAGGSYEQYF	NA	TRBV12-3/TRBV12-4	TRBD2	TRBJ2-7
TGTGCCAGCAGTGGGTTACCGGGACAGGAGAACACCGGGGAGCTGTTTTTT	CASSGLPGQENTGELFF	NA	TRBV27	TRBD1	TRBJ2-2
TGTGCCTGCGATTGGACAGGGAATGGAAACACCATATATTTT	CACDWTGNGNTIYF	NA	TRBV30	TRBD1	TRBJ1-3
TGTGCCAGCAGACTAGCGGGAGGTCAGGCGACGCAGTATTTT	CASRLAGGQATQYF	NA	TRBV6-6	TRBD2	TRBJ2-3
TGTGCCAGCGTGGGAGAAGTGAAAAACATTCAGTACTTC	CASVGEVKNIQYF	few	TRBV6-1	NA	TRBJ2-4
TGCGCCAGCAGCAAGGACAGGAACACTGAAGCTTTCTTT	CASSKDRNTEAFF	NA	TRBV5-1	NA	TRBJ1-1
TGTGCCAGCAGTATGCTGGGAGCCAAAAACATTCAGTACTTC	CASSMLGAKNIQYF	NA	TRBV27	NA	TRBJ2-4
TGTGCCAGCAGTGAATCTCGGGATAGGAGGACTGGCTCCTATAATTCACCCCTCCACTTT	CASSESRDRRTGSYNSPLHF	NA	TRBV25-1	NA	TRBJ1-6
TGTGCCAGCTCACCCGGGACAGGGGTAATCCACGAGCAGTACTTC	CASSPGTGVIHEQYF	NA	TRBV18	TRBD1	TRBJ2-7
TGTGCCAGCAGTCCCTGGTCCTACGAGCAGTACTTC	CASSPWSYEQYF	NA	TRBV11-2	NA	TRBJ2-7
TGTGCCTGGACCCCCAGGGAGGGGGCTGAAAAACTGTTTTTT	CAWTPREGAEKLFF	NA	TRBV30	TRBD1	TRBJ1-4
TGTGCCAGCAAGGACAGGGCCGGGGAGCTGTTTTTT	CASKDRAGELFF	NA	TRBV7-9	TRBD1	TRBJ2-2
TGTGCCAGCAGCTACGGTCGGTTGGAATCGGCCAACGTCCTGACTTTC	CASSYGRLESANVLTF	NA	TRBV14	NA	TRBJ2-6
TGCAGCGTTCGGGGGACTCCTAAAGAGACCCAGTACTTC	CSVRGTPKETQYF	NA	TRBV29-1	NA	TRBJ2-5
TGTGCCAGCAGCGTAGTAGGGGTACACACAGATACGCAGTATTTT	CASSVVGVHTDTQYF	NA	TRBV9	NA	TRBJ2-3
TGTGCCAGCAGCCCTCAAGAGGCCTACGAGCAGTACTTC	CASSPQEAYEQYF	NA	TRBV7-2	NA	TRBJ2-7
TGCAGCGTGGGGGACCCCTTCTCCTACAATGAGCAGTTCTTC	CSVGDPFSYNEQFF	NA	TRBV29-1	NA	TRBJ2-1
TGCGCCAGCAGCTTCACATTGAACACTGAAGCTTTCTTT	CASSFTLNTEAFF	NA	TRBV5-1	NA	TRBJ1-1
TGTGCCAGCAGCTCCGTCGGAGCAGATACGCAGTATTTT	CASSSVGADTQYF	few	TRBV11-3	NA	TRBJ2-3
TGCGCCAGCAGTCAGGGGAGACAGTTGAACACTGAAGCTTTCTTT	CASSQGRQLNTEAFF	NA	TRBV23-1	NA	TRBJ1-1
TGCAGTGCTCGGACTAGCGGGAGGCCAGGAACCGGGGAGCTGTTTTTT	CSARTSGRPGTGELFF	NA	TRBV20-1	TRBD2	TRBJ2-2
TGCAGTGCCTCGGCGGGGGGGATGTACGAGCAGTACTTC	CSASAGGMYEQYF	NA	TRBV20-1	TRBD2	TRBJ2-7
TGTGCCAGCAGTGGGGACAGGGGGGGGTACGAGCAGTACTTC	CASSGDRGGYEQYF	NA	TRBV7-2	TRBD1	TRBJ2-7
TGTGCCTGGACAGTGGGCACAGATACGCAGTATTTT	CAWTVGTDTQYF	NA	TRBV30	NA	TRBJ2-3
TGTGCCAGCAGCTTACTGGGGTCCTCGGGGACCCAGTACTTC	CASSLLGSSGTQYF	NA	TRBV7-9	NA	TRBJ2-5
TGCAGTGCGCGGACTACCCTTTTCCGGGACAGCTCATATGGCTACACCTTC	CSARTTLFRDSSYGYTF	NA	TRBV20-1	TRBD1	TRBJ1-2
TGTGCCAGTAGTATAGACGGGAGGGATGAGCAGTTCTTC	CASSIDGRDEQFF	NA	TRBV19	TRBD2	TRBJ2-1
TGTGCCAGCAGCTTAGGGTTCCAGCCCCAGCATTTT	CASSLGFQPQHF	NA	TRBV7-9	NA	TRBJ1-5
TGTGCCAGCCGGGAGGGTCATCAGCCCCAGCATTTT	CASREGHQPQHF	NA	TRBV28	NA	TRBJ1-5
TGCAGTGCTTTCCCGACAGGGACAGATACGCAGTATTTT	CSAFPTGTDTQYF	NA	TRBV20-1	TRBD1	TRBJ2-3
TGTGCTAGTGGTTTTGTACCCCCAGGGACCCAGTACTTC	CASGFVPPGTQYF	NA	TRBV12-5	NA	TRBJ2-5
TGTGCCAGCAGGAGACTAGCGCAGAGCGATGAGCAGTTCTTC	CASRRLAQSDEQFF	NA	TRBV25-1	TRBD2	TRBJ2-1
TGCGCCAGCAGCCCCCTTTTAGGAGGGTTGAACACTGAAGCTTTCTTT	CASSPLLGGLNTEAFF	NA	TRBV4-1	NA	TRBJ1-1
TGCAGTGCTACCCCCGGGACAGGGAATCAAGAGACCCAGTACTTC	CSATPGTGNQETQYF	once	TRBV20-1	TRBD1	TRBJ2-5
TGTGCCATCGGGAGGGTCCAGGACGAGCAGTACTTC	CAIGRVQDEQYF	NA	TRBV10-3	TRBD2	TRBJ2-7
TGTGCCAGCACTCGAGCCTCGGGCGTTAGATCCTACGAGCAGTACTTC	CASTRASGVRSYEQYF	NA	TRBV6-2/TRBV6-3	NA	TRBJ2-7